These T cell receptor beta chains were read from a single sample in a study of blood T cells in healthy people across ages. MiXCR, run by TCRdb on the 5' RACE reads, gives a single entry per CDR3 protein. The table lists 800,000 or so distinct CDR3 sequences, more than 35% of them singletons, with less than 20% in the top ten. Sequenced material: blood. Source of these receptors: a man older than 75 in good health. The CDR3 runs from the conserved cysteine through the conserved F or W. A D gene is named only where the DNA matches it firmly. Size is omitted from some rows. Given values are once, few, many or a class for expanded clones.

v_gene	j_gene	d_gene	abundance	len	CDR3nt	CDR3aa
TRBV12-3/TRBV12-4	TRBJ1-4	TRBD1	.	16	TGTGCCAGCAGCCGAACAGGGGGTAGTATTCCTGAAAAACTGTTTTTT	CASSRTGGSIPEKLFF
TRBV11-2	TRBJ2-3	TRBD1	.	16	TGTGCCAGCAGCTGGGGACAGGGGGAGGGCACAGATACGCAGTATTTT	CASSWGQGEGTDTQYF
TRBV6-6	TRBJ2-7	.	.	16	TGTGCCAGCAGGGAATATCGCGGGACGATCCAGGACGAGCAGTACTTC	CASREYRGTIQDEQYF
TRBV12-3/TRBV12-4	TRBJ2-4	.	.	14	TGTGCCAGCAGTGTACAACTGGGGATTGACATTCAGTACTTC	CASSVQLGIDIQYF
TRBV7-9	TRBJ1-1	TRBD1	.	16	TGTGCCAGCAGCTTATGGGAGGGGACAGCGAACACTGAAGCTTTCTTT	CASSLWEGTANTEAFF
TRBV6-2/TRBV6-3	TRBJ2-1	TRBD2	.	18	TGTGCCAGCAGGACCGGGACTAGCGGGAGATTTGGGTGGAATGAGCAGTTCTTC	CASRTGTSGRFGWNEQFF
TRBV12-3/TRBV12-4	TRBJ2-7	TRBD2	many	18	TGTGCCAGCAGTTTGCACCGAGGGACTAGCGGGGATCCCTACGAGCAGTACTTC	CASSLHRGTSGDPYEQYF
TRBV3-1	TRBJ2-1	.	.	11	TGTGCCAGCAGCCGTTCTAATGAGCAGTTCTTC	CASSRSNEQFF
TRBV30	TRBJ1-2	.	.	15	TGTGCCTGGAGTGTACTCCCTGGAGGGCTCTATGGCTACACCTTC	CAWSVLPGGLYGYTF
TRBV9	TRBJ2-7	TRBD2	few	15	TGTGCCAGCAGCGTAGGGACTAGCGTGCCCTACGAGCAGTACTTC	CASSVGTSVPYEQYF
TRBV4-1	TRBJ2-7	TRBD2	.	13	TGCGCCAGCAGCCAAGCCGGGGGGTTTGCGCAGTACTTC	CASSQAGGFAQYF
TRBV7-2	TRBJ2-5	.	few	15	TGTGCCAGCAGCTTCGGGGCGGGCCTCCAAGAGACCCAGTACTTC	CASSFGAGLQETQYF
TRBV20-1	TRBJ2-7	TRBD2	many	15	TGCAGTGCTAGCTCTCCGAATAGCGGGAGGTACGAGCAGTACTTC	CSASSPNSGRYEQYF
TRBV28	TRBJ2-3	.	many	16	TGTGCCAGCAGCCCACCACGGGGCAGAGACACAGATACGCAGTATTTT	CASSPPRGRDTDTQYF
TRBV27	TRBJ2-3	TRBD2	.	16	TGTGCCAGCAGTCAAATCGCGGGAGTCCGCACAGATACGCAGTATTTT	CASSQIAGVRTDTQYF
TRBV12-3/TRBV12-4	TRBJ1-1	TRBD1	.	14	TGTGCCACCGAACCTCTGACAGGGGTCACTGAAGCTTTCTTT	CATEPLTGVTEAFF
TRBV7-3	TRBJ2-2	TRBD1	.	17	TGTGCCAGCAGCTTATCCCACGGGACAGGGCTCACCGGGGAGCTGTTTTTT	CASSLSHGTGLTGELFF
TRBV20-1	TRBJ2-1	TRBD2	.	16	TGCAGTGCTCCCCAATTAGCGGGAGGATCGCACAATGAGCAGTTCTTC	CSAPQLAGGSHNEQFF
TRBV20-1	TRBJ2-7	TRBD1	many	14	TGCAGTGCTGGACGGACAGGGACCTCCTACGAGCAGTACTTC	CSAGRTGTSYEQYF
TRBV20-1	TRBJ1-5	.	few	14	TGCAGTGCTAGCGAAGTAATCAATAATCAGCCCCAGCATTTT	CSASEVINNQPQHF
TRBV6-1	TRBJ2-1	TRBD1	.	13	TGTGCCAGCAGACGGGACAGGGGCAATGAGCAGTTCTTC	CASRRDRGNEQFF
TRBV18	TRBJ2-1	TRBD2	few	15	TGTGCCAGCTCACCCGATTGGCGGGAGCGGAATGAGCAGTTCTTC	CASSPDWRERNEQFF
TRBV5-1	TRBJ1-1	.	once	15	TGCGCCAGCAGCTTGGGCTCAGGAGATATAACTGAAGCTTTCTTT	CASSLGSGDITEAFF
TRBV29-1	TRBJ2-3	.	once	13	TGCAGCGTTGAAGTTTCCGGCACAGATACGCAGTATTTT	CSVEVSGTDTQYF
TRBV5-4	TRBJ2-1	.	many	14	TGTGCCAGCAGCATTCAGGGGGGCGGGAATGAGCAGTTCTTC	CASSIQGGGNEQFF
TRBV5-6	TRBJ2-1	TRBD2	.	15	TGTGCCTGCAGCTCCGGGACTAGCGGGTACAATGAGCAGTTCTTC	CACSSGTSGYNEQFF
TRBV5-1	TRBJ2-5	.	few	15	TGCGCCAGCAGCTTGCGCCCGGACAAAAACAGTGAGCAGTACTTC	CASSLRPDKNSEQYF
TRBV6-6	TRBJ2-4	.	few	15	TGTGCCAGCAGTTACCCCGATATAACCAAAAACATTCAGTACTTC	CASSYPDITKNIQYF
TRBV7-3	TRBJ2-3	TRBD1	.	14	TGTGCCAGCAGCCCTAAACAGGGGTTGGGTACGCAGTATTTT	CASSPKQGLGTQYF
TRBV4-1	TRBJ2-5	TRBD2	.	16	TGCGCCAGCAGCCAGGGGGGACTAGCGGCCTACAATGAGCAGTACTTC	CASSQGGLAAYNEQYF
TRBV18	TRBJ2-5	.	.	14	TGTGCCAGCTCCCCCTACGTTCCTCAAGAGACCCAGTACTTC	CASSPYVPQETQYF